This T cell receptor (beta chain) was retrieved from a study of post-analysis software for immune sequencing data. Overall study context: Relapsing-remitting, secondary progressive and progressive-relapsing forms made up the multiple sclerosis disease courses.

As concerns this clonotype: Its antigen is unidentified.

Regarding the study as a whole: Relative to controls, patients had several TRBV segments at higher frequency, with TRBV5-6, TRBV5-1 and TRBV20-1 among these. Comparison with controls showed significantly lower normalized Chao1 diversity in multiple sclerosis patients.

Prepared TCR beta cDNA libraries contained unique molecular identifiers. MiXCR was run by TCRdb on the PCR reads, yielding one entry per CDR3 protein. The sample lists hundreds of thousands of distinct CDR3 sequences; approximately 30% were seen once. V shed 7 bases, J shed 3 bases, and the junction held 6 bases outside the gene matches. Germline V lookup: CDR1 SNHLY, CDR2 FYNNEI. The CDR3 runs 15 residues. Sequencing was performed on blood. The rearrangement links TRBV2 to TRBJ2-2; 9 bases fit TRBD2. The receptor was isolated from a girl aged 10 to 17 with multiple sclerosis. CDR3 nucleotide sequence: TGTGCCAGCACCAGACTAGCGGCGGACACCGGGGAGCTGTTTTTT. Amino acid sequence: CASTRLAADTGELFF.